Included here is one T cell receptor beta chain sequence, with context. What it binds is not known. This entry is derived from a study of shared clonotypes between healthy human individuals. Study-wide results and limits: The generation probabilities recorded for non-shared clonotypes fell below those of clonotypes shared by all four donors. Among donors, sharing of clonotypes was expected to be affected by sequencing depth.

In the CD4+ fraction, cells were divided into CD45RA+ naive and CD45RA-negative memory subsets. The deep-level immunoSEQ assay was used. Using immunoSEQ multiplex PCR, the repertoire was profiled, and TCRdb retains in-frame clones only, with some absent. The sample records some 1.4 million clones, roughly 95% being singletons. V lost 1 base, J lost 9 bases, and 9 bases stayed unmatched. The length of the CDR3 is 16 residues. Germline lookup yields CDR1 SGHDT and CDR2 YYEEEE. The gene calls are TRBV5-6 and TRBJ2-1, with 11 bases aligning to TRBD2. The sequence derives from a man in his thirties or forties in good health. The sample was naive CD4+ T cells sorted from blood. Subset indicated: CD45RA+ positively selected. Here the CDR3 reads CASSLRLAGGTVEQFF. The CDR3 region has the DNA TGTGCCAGCAGCTTGCGGCTAGCGGGAGGAACGGTTGAGCAGTTCTTC.